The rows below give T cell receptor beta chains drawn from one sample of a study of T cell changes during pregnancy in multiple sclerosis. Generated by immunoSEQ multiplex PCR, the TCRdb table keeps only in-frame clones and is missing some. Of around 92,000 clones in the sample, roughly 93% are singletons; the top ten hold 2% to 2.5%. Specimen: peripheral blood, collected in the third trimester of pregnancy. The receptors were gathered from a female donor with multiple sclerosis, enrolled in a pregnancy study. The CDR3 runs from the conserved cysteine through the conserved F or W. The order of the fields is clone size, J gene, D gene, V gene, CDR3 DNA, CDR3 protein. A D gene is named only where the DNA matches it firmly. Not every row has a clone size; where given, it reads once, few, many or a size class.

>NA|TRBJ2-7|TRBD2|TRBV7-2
TGTGCCAGCAGCTTACTTGCGGGAGGGCCGGGGGAGCAGTACTTC
CASSLLAGGPGEQYF
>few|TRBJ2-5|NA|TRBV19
TGTGCCAGTAGTCCTGGGGGGTTGGAGACCCAGTACTTC
CASSPGGLETQYF
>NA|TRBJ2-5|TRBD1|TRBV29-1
TGCAGCGTTGAAGGGACAGGGGTTGTCGGAGAGACCCAGTACTTC
CSVEGTGVVGETQYF
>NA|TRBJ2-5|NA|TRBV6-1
TGTGCCAGCAGTGAAGGACGCAGAACGACAAAAGAGACCCAGTACTTC
CASSEGRRTTKETQYF
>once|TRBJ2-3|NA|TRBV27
TGTGCCAGCAGTTCTTCAGGATATACGCAGTATTTT
CASSSSGYTQYF
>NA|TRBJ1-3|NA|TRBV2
TGTGCCAGCAGTTCAGGGGTAGTTGGAAACACCATATATTTT
CASSSGVVGNTIYF
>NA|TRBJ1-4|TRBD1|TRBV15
TGTGCCACCAGCAACCTACCGGACAGGGACGCGTGGGAACTGTTTTTT
CATSNLPDRDAWELFF
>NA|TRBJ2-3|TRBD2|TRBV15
TGTGCCACCAGCAGACGGGAGGGCCGCGGCACAGATACGCAGTATTTT
CATSRREGRGTDTQYF
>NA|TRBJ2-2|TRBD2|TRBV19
TGTGCCAGTAGTAGAGGACTAGCGGGAGGGCCGAACACCGGGGAGCTGTTTTTT
CASSRGLAGGPNTGELFF
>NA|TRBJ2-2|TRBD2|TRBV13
TGTGCCAGCAGCTCCCTTAGCGGGAGAGGGGTCACCGGGGAGCTGTTTTTT
CASSSLSGRGVTGELFF
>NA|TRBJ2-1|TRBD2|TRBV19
TGTGCCAGTAGTATCCCGGGAGGGGGAGGAGACAATGAGCAGTTCTTC
CASSIPGGGGDNEQFF
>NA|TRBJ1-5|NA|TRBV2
TGTGCCAGCAGTGACAGTTATAGCAATCAGCCCCAGCATTTT
CASSDSYSNQPQHF
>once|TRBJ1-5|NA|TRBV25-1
TGTGCCAGCAGTGTATATACAGATAGCAATCAGCCCCAGCATTTT
CASSVYTDSNQPQHF
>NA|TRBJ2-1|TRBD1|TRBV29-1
TGCAGCGTTTTCGTGGACAGGGTCTACAATGAGCAGTTCTTC
CSVFVDRVYNEQFF
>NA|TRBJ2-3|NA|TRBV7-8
TGTGCCAGCAGCTTAGACGGCGGTAGCACAGATACGCAGTATTTT
CASSLDGGSTDTQYF
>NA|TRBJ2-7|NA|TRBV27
TGTGCCAGCAGTTTAGTACGGGGGGCCGCCTACGAGCAGTACTTC
CASSLVRGAAYEQYF
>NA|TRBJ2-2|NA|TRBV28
TGTGCCAGCACCTATCAGGGACTTTCTCCTTCCGGGGAGCTGTTTTTT
CASTYQGLSPSGELFF
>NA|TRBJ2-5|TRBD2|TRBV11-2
TGTGCCAGCAGTTCTTGGCCGTGGGGGGGAGAGACCCAGTACTTC
CASSSWPWGGETQYF
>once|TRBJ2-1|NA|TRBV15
TGTGCCACCACCGATCTTGACTCCAGCTCCTACAATGAGCAGTTCTTC
CATTDLDSSSYNEQFF
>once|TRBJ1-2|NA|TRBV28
TGTGCCAGCAGTTTACAGGGGCCTTTCTATGGCTACACCTTC
CASSLQGPFYGYTF
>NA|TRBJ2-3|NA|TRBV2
TGTGCCAGCAGTGAAGAGGGTCGGGAAGATACGCAGTATTTT
CASSEEGREDTQYF
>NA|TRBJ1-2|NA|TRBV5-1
TGCGCCAGCAGCTTGGGTTCCCCGTCGCGGGTCTATGGCTACACCTTC
CASSLGSPSRVYGYTF
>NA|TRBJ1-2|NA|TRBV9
TGTGCCAGCAGCGTAGAGGGAGGGATAGGCGGCTACACCTTC
CASSVEGGIGGYTF
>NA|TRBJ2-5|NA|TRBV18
TGTGCCAGCTCACCGAACGGGTACCAAGAGACCCAGTACTTC
CASSPNGYQETQYF
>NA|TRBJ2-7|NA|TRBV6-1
TGTGCCAGCAGTTTACGGACAGAAAAGGCAGGCGAGCAGTACTTC
CASSLRTEKAGEQYF
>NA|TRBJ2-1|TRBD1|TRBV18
TGTGCCAGCTCACCAAAGGGGGCAGGCTACAATGAGCAGTTCTTC
CASSPKGAGYNEQFF
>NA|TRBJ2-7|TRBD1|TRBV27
TGTGCCAGCAGGCACAGGGGGCCTTCCTACGAGCAGTACTTC
CASRHRGPSYEQYF
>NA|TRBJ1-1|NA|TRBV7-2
TGTGCCAGCAGCTTAGCTCCGGCCAGCGGAACTGAAGCTTTCTTT
CASSLAPASGTEAFF
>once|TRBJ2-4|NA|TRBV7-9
TGTGCCAGCAGCCGATCAGGCAGGGCTAACATTCAGTACTTC
CASSRSGRANIQYF
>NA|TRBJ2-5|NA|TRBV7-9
TGTGCCAGCAGCTTAGTTCCCTCCAGGGAGGAAGAGACCCAGTACTTC
CASSLVPSREEETQYF
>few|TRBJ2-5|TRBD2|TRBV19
TGTGCCAGTAGTATCCGACTAGCGGTCCAAGAGACCCAGTACTTC
CASSIRLAVQETQYF
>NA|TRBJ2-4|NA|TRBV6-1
TGTGCCAGCAGTGAAGCGCGGCAAACCAAAAACATTCAGTACTTC
CASSEARQTKNIQYF
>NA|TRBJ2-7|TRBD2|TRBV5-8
TGTGCCAGCAGTCCCCTAGCGGGAGACGAGCAGTACTTC
CASSPLAGDEQYF
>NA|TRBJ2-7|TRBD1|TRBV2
TGTGCCAGCGTACGGACAGGGTGGGAGCTACAGAGGGAGCAGTACTTC
CASVRTGWELQREQYF
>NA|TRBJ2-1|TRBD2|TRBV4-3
TGCGCCAGCAGCCAAAGGGGTCCGGGACTAGCGGGATTTGAGCAGTTCTTC
CASSQRGPGLAGFEQFF
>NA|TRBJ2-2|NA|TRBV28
TGTGCCAGCAGTCCATTCAACCCTTCACGCGGTTCCGGGGAGCTGTTTTTT
CASSPFNPSRGSGELFF
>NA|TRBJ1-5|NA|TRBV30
TGTGCCTGGGGGCCTTTCGGACAGAGCAATCAGCCCCAGCATTTT
CAWGPFGQSNQPQHF
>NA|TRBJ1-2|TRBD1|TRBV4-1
TGCGCCAGCAGCCGAACAACCCCGGACAGGGGGCCTAACTATGGCTACACCTTC
CASSRTTPDRGPNYGYTF
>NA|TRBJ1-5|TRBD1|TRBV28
TGTGCCAGCAGCAAGGACAGGGGCCCGGGGACCCTCAATCAGCCCCAGCATTTT
CASSKDRGPGTLNQPQHF
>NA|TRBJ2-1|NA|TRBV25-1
TGTGCCAGCAGTGAGAGGGAATTCGTGGAGCAGTTCTTC
CASSEREFVEQFF
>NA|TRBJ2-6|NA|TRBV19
TGTGCCAGTAGCGACTTAGCTCCTGGGGCCAACGTCCTGACTTTC
CASSDLAPGANVLTF
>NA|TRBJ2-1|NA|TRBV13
TGTGCCAGCAGCAAGGGGGTCTCCTACAATGAGCAGTTCTTC
CASSKGVSYNEQFF
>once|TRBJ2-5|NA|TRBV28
TGTGCCAGCAGTTTAGAGGGAATGGGGCAAGAGACCCAGTACTTC
CASSLEGMGQETQYF
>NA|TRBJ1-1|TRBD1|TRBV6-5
TGTGCCAGCAGTACCTCCGGGACAGGTGAAGCTTTCTTT
CASSTSGTGEAFF
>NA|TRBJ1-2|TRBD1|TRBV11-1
TGTGCCAGCAGCTTTCCCCCTACATCGACAGGGAAGGATGGCTACACCTTC
CASSFPPTSTGKDGYTF
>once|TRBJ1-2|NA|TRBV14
TGTGCCAGCAGCCAAGATGGCATATCTGGCTACACCTTC
CASSQDGISGYTF
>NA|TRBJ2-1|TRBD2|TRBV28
TGTGCCAGCACCTCGGGGGGGGAGCGGAACTCCTACAATGAGCAGTTCTTC
CASTSGGERNSYNEQFF
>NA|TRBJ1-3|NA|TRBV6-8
TGTGCCAGCAATCCTAAGAGCCACTCTGGAAACACCATATATTTT
CASNPKSHSGNTIYF
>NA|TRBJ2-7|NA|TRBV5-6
TGTGCCAGCAGCCGATCCGGGACAACTGTCTACGAGCAGTACTTC
CASSRSGTTVYEQYF
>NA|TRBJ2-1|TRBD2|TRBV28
TGTGCCAGCAGTTTTACGGGACTAGCGGGAGAGGTTTTCTACAATGAGCAGTTCTTC
CASSFTGLAGEVFYNEQFF
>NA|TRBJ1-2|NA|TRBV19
TGTGCCAGTAGTACCCGACTAGGAGCTAACTATGGCTACACCTTC
CASSTRLGANYGYTF
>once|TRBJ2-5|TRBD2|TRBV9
TGTGCCAGCAGCGCCACAGATGGACTAGCGGGGCAAGAGACCCAGTACTTC
CASSATDGLAGQETQYF
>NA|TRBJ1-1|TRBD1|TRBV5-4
TGTGCCAGCAGCTGGGACAGGGCTGAAGCTTTCTTT
CASSWDRAEAFF
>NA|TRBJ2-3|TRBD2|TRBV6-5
TGTGCCAGCAGTTTCGGGACTAGCGATATAACAGATACGCAGTATTTT
CASSFGTSDITDTQYF
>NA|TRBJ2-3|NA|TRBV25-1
TGTGCCAGCAGTGAAAGGTTAATAGCGCTTAGCACAGATACGCAGTATTTT
CASSERLIALSTDTQYF
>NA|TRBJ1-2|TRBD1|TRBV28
TGTGCCAGCCGCAAGTGGGGACAGCTCAACTATGGCTACACCTTC
CASRKWGQLNYGYTF
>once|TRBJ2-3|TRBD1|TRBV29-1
TGCAGCGTTGAACAGGGGGCCTCAGATACGCAGTATTTT
CSVEQGASDTQYF
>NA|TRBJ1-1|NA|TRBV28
TGTGCCAGCAGTTCGGGAGGTGGGACTGAAGCTTTCTTT
CASSSGGGTEAFF